Presented here are 22 T cell receptor beta chains from one specimen sequenced in a study of blood T cells in healthy people across ages. The second PCR ran about 6 to 12 cycles with a sample-barcoded 5' primer and J-beta primers. MiXCR, run by TCRdb on the 5' RACE reads, gives a single entry per CDR3 protein. Found here are hundreds of thousands of distinct CDR3 sequences, roughly 64% of them singletons; the top ten hold roughly 20%. The sequenced material came from blood. The source is a man aged 30 to 39 in good health.

The V gene is TRBV5-1, the J gene TRBJ2-1, with 9 bases fitting TRBD2. The CDR3 is made up of 15 amino acids. J lost 6 bases, V lost 0 bases, and 4 bases had no gene match. Germline V gene sequence: CDR1 SGHRS, CDR2 YFSETQ. The CDR3 sequence: CASSLGLAGINEQFF. Written as DNA, the CDR3 is TGCGCCAGCAGCTTGGGGCTAGCGGGGATCAATGAGCAGTTCTTC. Drawing the rest from reference TRBV5-1 and TRBJ2-1, the complete variable domain is KAGVTQTPRYLIKTRGQQVTLSCSPISGHRSVSWYQQTPGQGLQFLFEYFSETQRNKGNFPGRFSGRQFSNSRSEMNVSTLELGDSALYLCASSLGLAGINEQFFGPGTRLTVL.

The gene calls are TRBV21-1 and TRBJ1-6; TRBD1, the table's D call, was not compared with the DNA. TRBV21-1 is noted as a pseudogene. The CDR3 extends over 13 amino acids. In DNA, the CDR3 is TGTGCCAGCAGCAAGACAGGGAGTTCACCCCTCCACTTT. Protein sequence: CASSKTGSSPLHF.

The chain has TRBV27 and TRBJ2-7, with 10 bases that match TRBD2. The length of the CDR3 is 16 residues. V lost 5 bases, J lost 5 bases, and 12 bases stayed unmatched. The germline V gene encodes CDR1 MNHEY and CDR2 SMNVEV (reference sequence). The CDR3 coding sequence is TGTGCCAGCAGTCTGCGGACTAGCGGACCCCTCCACGAGCAGTACTTC. Protein sequence: CASSLRTSGPLHEQYF.

This sequence joins TRBV20-1 and TRBJ2-7; D is unclear. V lost 4 bases and J 0 bases, leaving 10 bases between the germline ends. CDR1 and CDR2 (germline): DFQATT, SNEGSKA (reference sequence). The CDR3 sequence is 13 residues long. The CDR3 is CSANLESSYEQYF. In DNA form, the CDR3 reads TGCAGTGCTAACCTCGAGAGCTCCTACGAGCAGTACTTC.

This sequence joins TRBV7-2 and TRBJ1-1, with 8 bases identical to TRBD1. V dropped 3 bases and J dropped 5; count of bases not matched to a gene: 5. CDR3 length: 14 residues. From germline, CDR1 is SGHTA and CDR2 FQGNSA. The CDR3 spells CASSFRQGTTEAFF. CDR3 bases: TGTGCCAGCAGCTTTCGACAGGGGACAACTGAAGCTTTCTTT. Supplemented by reference TRBV7-2 and TRBJ1-1, the full variable domain reads GAGVSQSPSNKVTEKGKDVELRCDPISGHTALYWYRQSLGQGLEFLIYFQGNSAPDKSGLPSDRFSAERTGGSVSTLTIQRTQQEDSAVYLCASSFRQGTTEAFFGQGTRLTVV.

The V gene is TRBV28, the J gene TRBJ1-4, with D tentatively TRBD1 (6 bases). The CDR3 totals 12 residues. V was trimmed by 7 bases and J by 13 bases, leaving 16 bases between them. CDR1 MDHEN and CDR2 SYDVKM come from the germline V gene. The CDR3: CASTGQGRGLFF. Here the CDR3 DNA reads TGTGCCAGCACCGGGCAGGGGAGGGGACTGTTTTTT.

CDR3 nucleotide sequence: TGTGCCAGCAGGCCCGGGACAGACCCCTCCTACGAGCAGTACTTC. This encodes CASRPGTDPSYEQYF. The chain links TRBV27 to TRBJ2-7; 7 nucleotides align to TRBD1. The CDR3 is made up of 15 amino acids. The germline V gene encodes CDR1 MNHEY and CDR2 SMNVEV (reference sequence). Losses at the gene ends were 6 bases for V and 0 bases for J; bases not matched to a gene: 8.

This clonotype was seen only a few times. The J gene is TRBJ1-1, the V gene TRBV28, with D uncertain. CDR3 size: 11 residues. Germline lookup yields CDR1 MDHEN and CDR2 SYDVKM. The V end was cut by 6 bases, the J end by 7 bases, with 9 bases between. CDR3 sequence (DNA): TGTGCCAGCAGGGGTGACAATGAAGCTTTCTTT. As protein: CASRGDNEAFF.

CDR3: CASSDTAQGYTF. CDR3 nucleotides: TGTGCCAGCAGCGACACCGCACAGGGCTACACCTTC. This chain connects TRBV13 to TRBJ1-2; no clear D. CDR3 length: 12 residues. The V end was cut by 5 bases, the J end by 8 bases, with 12 bases between. Germline CDR1 PRHDT, CDR2 FYEKMQ (reference sequence).

V and J are TRBV7-2 and TRBJ2-7; 7 positions match TRBD1. With V trimmed by 0 bases and J by 4 bases, 6 bases remained unmatched. Per germline, CDR1 SGHTA and CDR2 FQGNSA. The CDR3 contains 15 residues. This chain's CDR3 is CASSLAGGAQYEQYF. In nucleotides, the CDR3 is TGTGCCAGCAGCTTAGCAGGGGGCGCGCAATACGAGCAGTACTTC. The full variable domain, in which reference TRBV7-2 and TRBJ2-7 provide the parts outside the CDR3, is GAGVSQSPSNKVTEKGKDVELRCDPISGHTALYWYRQSLGQGLEFLIYFQGNSAPDKSGLPSDRFSAERTGGSVSTLTIQRTQQEDSAVYLCASSLAGGAQYEQYFGPGTRLTVT.

The count of this clonotype is one. The chain combines TRBV7-2 with TRBJ2-5; 8 bases align to TRBD2. The V segment lost 10 bases and the J segment 2 bases; nucleotides outside the gene matches: 3. CDR1 is SGHTA and CDR2 is FQGNSA in the germline V gene. This CDR3 contains 12 residues. The CDR3 DNA reads TGTGCCATAGAGCGGGGGCAAGAGACCCAGTACTTC. Protein: CAIERGQETQYF.

The rearrangement joins TRBV20-1 to TRBJ2-1, with TRBD2 matching 9 bases. J was trimmed by 7 bases and V by 6 bases; bases with no gene match: 7. Germline-derived CDR1 and CDR2 are DFQATT and SNEGSKA (reference sequence). The CDR3 is 13 amino acids. As DNA, the CDR3 is TGCAGTGCCCCTAGCGGGACCCTTAATGAGCAGTTCTTC. It translates to CSAPSGTLNEQFF.

This rearrangement joins TRBV7-2 to TRBJ2-1; 8 bases map to TRBD2. CDR1 and CDR2 (germline): SGHTA, FQGNSA. Losses at the gene ends were 5 bases for V and 10 bases for J; bases not matched to a gene: 13. This CDR3 region has 15 residues. For the CDR3, the DNA is TGTGCCAGCAGCCCAATGGGGACTAGTGCATGGGAGCAGTTCTTC. Translation gives CASSPMGTSAWEQFF.

This clonotype has more than one count but fewer than ten. The V gene is TRBV29-1, the J gene TRBJ1-2; D is undetermined. Per germline, CDR1 SQVTM and CDR2 ANQGSEA. The CDR3 runs to 12 residues. V shed 1 base and J shed 9 bases, with 12 bases lying between them. CDR3 sequence: CSVEGAGSSYTF. In DNA, the CDR3 is TGCAGCGTTGAAGGGGCGGGTTCGAGCTACACCTTC.

The chain couples TRBV20-1 to TRBJ1-2; 9 nucleotides align to TRBD1. Germline CDR1 DFQATT, CDR2 SNEGSKA (reference sequence). V dropped 2 bases and J dropped 3; count of bases not matched to a gene: 1. CDR3 length equals 13 residues. The chain's CDR3 is CSARRDRDYGYTF. The CDR3 region has the DNA TGCAGTGCTAGACGGGACAGGGACTATGGCTACACCTTC.

The CDR3 protein is CSAITSGAQETQYF. In DNA, the CDR3 is TGCAGTGCAATTACTAGCGGGGCTCAAGAGACCCAGTACTTC. V is TRBV20-1 and J is TRBJ2-5, with TRBD2 matching 10 bases. Losses at the gene ends were 6 bases for V and 2 bases for J; bases not matched to a gene: 6. Per the germline V gene, CDR1 is DFQATT and CDR2 is SNEGSKA (reference sequence). The CDR3 has 14 residues.

The chain combines TRBV10-1 with TRBJ2-4; D is unresolved. In germline, CDR1 is WNHNN, CDR2 SYGVQD (reference sequence). This CDR3 comprises 13 residues. The V end lost 1 base, the J end lost 13 bases, and 14 bases lay between the germline ends. The CDR3 bases are TGCGCCAGCAGTGAGTTACAGCCGGTGGGGCAGTACTTC. It yields the protein CASSELQPVGQYF.

The V and J genes are TRBV7-6 and TRBJ2-1; 7 bases fit TRBD2. This CDR3 contains 16 residues. The J segment lost 2 bases and the V segment lost 1 base, leaving 5 bases of the junction unmatched. From germline, CDR1 is SGHVS and CDR2 FNYEAQ. CDR3 nucleotide sequence: TGTGCCAGCAGCTTAGTAACCAGCGGGACCTACAATGAGCAGTTCTTC. This encodes CASSLVTSGTYNEQFF.

This clonotype was observed a few times. The J gene is TRBJ2-5, the V gene TRBV20-1; D ambiguous. CDR1 and CDR2 from the germline V gene are DFQATT and SNEGSKA (reference sequence). V lost 0 bases and J 0 bases, leaving 14 bases between the germline ends. The CDR3 covers 16 residues. The CDR3, as DNA: TGCAGTGCTAGAGATCGAAGGGATACGTACCAAGAGACCCAGTACTTC. It yields the protein CSARDRRDTYQETQYF.

For this clonotype: This may be a read error, as it is one base from a much larger clone. The chain uses TRBV20-1 and TRBJ2-4; D is undetermined. The CDR3 has 13 amino acids. Germline CDR1 DFQATT, CDR2 SNEGSKA (reference sequence). Trimming shortened V by 1 base and J by 0 bases, and 4 bases separated the two germline ends. The CDR3 DNA reads as TGCAGTGCTAGAGCGGTAGCCAAAAACATTCAGTACTTC. Translated, it gives CSARAVAKNIQYF.

The V call is TRBV5-6, the J call TRBJ2-1; 8 positions match TRBD2. The V segment lost 5 bases and the J segment 0 bases; nucleotides outside the gene matches: 4. This CDR3 has 15 amino acids. Germline CDR1 SGHDT, CDR2 YYEEEE. In DNA form, the CDR3 reads TGTGCCAGCAGACAGCGGGGGAGCTCCTACAATGAGCAGTTCTTC. It encodes CASRQRGSSYNEQFF.

This chain joins TRBV20-1 and TRBJ2-5; 11 bases are shared with TRBD2. The assigned J gene may be wrong: the sequence end matches TRBJ2-7 better. Germline V gene data show CDR1 as DFQATT and CDR2 as SNEGSKA (reference sequence). CDR3 length: 14 amino acids. CDR3 loop: CSARAGLAGYEQYF. DNA of the CDR3: TGCAGTGCTAGGGCCGGACTAGCGGGCTACGAGCAGTACTTC.